This T cell receptor beta chain came from a study of T cells after yellow fever vaccination. The table lists this clonotype with a few counts. TCRdb passed the 5' RACE reads through MiXCR, listing each CDR3 protein once. The sample lists about 160,000 distinct CDR3 sequences, around 7.3% occurring once. This CDR3 has 15 amino acids. With 6 bases clipped from V and 4 bases from J, the junction kept 9 bases outside the gene matches. Source: CD4+ T cells sorted from PBMCs, taken about 5 days after the first yellow fever vaccination. The TCR sequence derives from a man aged 18 to 30 who received the YFV17D yellow fever vaccine. The chain employs TRBV12-3 or TRBV12-4 and TRBJ2-3, with TRBD2 matching 8 bases. CDR3 protein: CASSPGGVFPDTQYF. The CDR3 coding sequence is TGTGCCAGCAGCCCGGGGGGGGTGTTCCCAGATACGCAGTATTTT.